The present T cell receptor (beta chain) was sequenced within a study of blood T cells in healthy people across ages. The people who gave samples were healthy Caucasians from Russia, aged roughly 6 to 100. Total RNA extraction produced at least 5.5 micrograms (per sample) for the study. The CDR3 contains 15 residues. The germline V gene has CDR1 DFQATT and CDR2 SNEGSKA (reference sequence). V lost 6 bases to trimming and J lost 2 bases; unmatched junction nucleotides: 7. This clonotype has just a few counts. Antigen: not known. Combining a sample-barcoded 5' primer with a J-beta primer mix, a second PCR ran for about 7 to 12 cycles. TCRdb redid the calling of the 5' RACE reads with MiXCR, one entry per CDR3 protein. The table lists some 1.4 million distinct CDR3 sequences, 40% to 50% of them singletons. Study results and caveats: Per-million-T-cell TCR beta diversity fell roughly linearly with age. Estimated diversity that came from one million T cells was considered an underestimate.

Specimen: blood. This clonotype was sampled from a woman younger than 35 in good health. This rearrangement joins TRBV20-1 to TRBJ2-7; 13 bases map to TRBD2. The CDR3 DNA sequence: TGCAGTGCCGGTCCAACTAGCGGGAGGGCCTACGAGCAGTACTTC. It is translated as CSAGPTSGRAYEQYF.